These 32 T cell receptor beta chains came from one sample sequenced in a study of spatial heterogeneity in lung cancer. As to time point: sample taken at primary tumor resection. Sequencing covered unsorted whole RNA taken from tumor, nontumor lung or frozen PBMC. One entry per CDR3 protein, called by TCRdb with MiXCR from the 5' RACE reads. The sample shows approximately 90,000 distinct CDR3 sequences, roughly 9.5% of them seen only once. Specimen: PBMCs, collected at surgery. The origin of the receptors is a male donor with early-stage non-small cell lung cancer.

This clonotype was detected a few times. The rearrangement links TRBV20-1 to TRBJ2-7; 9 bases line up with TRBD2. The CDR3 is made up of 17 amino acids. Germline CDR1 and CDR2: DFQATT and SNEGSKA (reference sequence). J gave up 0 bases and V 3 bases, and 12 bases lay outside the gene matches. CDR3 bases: TGCAGTGCTAGTAGGAACGTTCTAGCGGGAAGCTCCTACGAGCAGTACTTC. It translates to CSASRNVLAGSSYEQYF.

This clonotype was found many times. DNA of the CDR3: TGCAGCGTTGGAAAAGGCCTCAACCAAGATACGCAGTATTTT. Translated, it gives CSVGKGLNQDTQYF. This chain uses TRBV29-1 with TRBJ2-3; unclear D gene. CDR3 length equals 14 residues. Germline V gives CDR1 SQVTM, CDR2 ANQGSEA. V was trimmed by 4 bases and J by 5 bases, leaving 16 bases between them.

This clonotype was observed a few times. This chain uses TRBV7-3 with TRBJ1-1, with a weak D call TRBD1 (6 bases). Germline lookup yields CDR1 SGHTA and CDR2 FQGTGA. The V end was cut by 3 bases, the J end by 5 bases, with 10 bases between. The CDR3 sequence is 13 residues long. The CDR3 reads CASSFRGGTEAFF. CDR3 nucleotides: TGTGCCAGCAGCTTTCGAGGGGGGACTGAAGCTTTCTTT. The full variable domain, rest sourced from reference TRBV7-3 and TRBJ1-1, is GAGVSQTPSNKVTEKGKYVELRCDPISGHTALYWYRQSLGQGPEFLIYFQGTGAADDSGLPNDRFFAVRPEGSVSTLKIQRTERGDSAVYLCASSFRGGTEAFFGQGTRLTVV.

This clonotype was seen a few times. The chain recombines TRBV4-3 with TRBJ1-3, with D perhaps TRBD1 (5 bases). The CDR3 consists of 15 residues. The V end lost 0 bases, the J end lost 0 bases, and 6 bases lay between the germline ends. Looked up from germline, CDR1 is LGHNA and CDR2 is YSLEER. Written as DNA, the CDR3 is TGCGCCAGCAGCCAAGATGACAGCTCTGGAAACACCATATATTTT. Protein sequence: CASSQDDSSGNTIYF.

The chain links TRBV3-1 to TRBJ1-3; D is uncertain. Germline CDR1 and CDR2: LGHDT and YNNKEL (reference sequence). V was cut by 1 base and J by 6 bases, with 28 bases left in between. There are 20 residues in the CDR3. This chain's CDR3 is CASSQAPVGGLKWNQNTIYF. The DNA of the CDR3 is TGTGCCAGCAGCCAAGCCCCGGTCGGTGGCCTAAAATGGAATCAAAACACCATATATTTT.

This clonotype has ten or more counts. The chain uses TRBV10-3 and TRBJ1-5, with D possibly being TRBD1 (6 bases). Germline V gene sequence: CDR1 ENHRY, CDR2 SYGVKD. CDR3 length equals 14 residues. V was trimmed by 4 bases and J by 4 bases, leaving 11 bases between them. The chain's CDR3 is CAISAGQGNQPQHF. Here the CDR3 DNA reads TGTGCCATCAGTGCCGGGCAGGGGAATCAGCCCCAGCATTTT.

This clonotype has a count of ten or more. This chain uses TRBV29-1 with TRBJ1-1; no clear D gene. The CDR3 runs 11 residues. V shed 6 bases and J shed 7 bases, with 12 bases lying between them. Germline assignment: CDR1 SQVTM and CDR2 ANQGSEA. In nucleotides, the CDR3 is TGCAGCGTCAAAGTCAGTGTTGAAGCTTTCTTT. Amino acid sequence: CSVKVSVEAFF.

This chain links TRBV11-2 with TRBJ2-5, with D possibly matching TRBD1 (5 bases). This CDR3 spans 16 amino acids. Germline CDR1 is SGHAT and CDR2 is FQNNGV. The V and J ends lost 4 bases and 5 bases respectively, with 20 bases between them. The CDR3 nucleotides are TGTGCCAGCAGCTCCCTTCAGGGCCCCATTGTGGAGACCCAGTACTTC. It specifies CASSSLQGPIVETQYF.

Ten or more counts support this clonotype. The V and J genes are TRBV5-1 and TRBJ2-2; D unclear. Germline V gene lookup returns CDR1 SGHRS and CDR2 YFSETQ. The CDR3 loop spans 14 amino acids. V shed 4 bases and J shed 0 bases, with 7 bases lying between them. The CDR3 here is CASSDPANTGELFF. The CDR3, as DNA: TGCGCCAGCAGCGATCCCGCGAACACCGGGGAGCTGTTTTTT.

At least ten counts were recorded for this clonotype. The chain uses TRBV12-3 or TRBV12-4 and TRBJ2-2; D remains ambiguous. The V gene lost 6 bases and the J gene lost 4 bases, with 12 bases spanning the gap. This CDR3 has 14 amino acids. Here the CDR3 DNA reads TGTGCCAGCAGCCTGGAGTTGGGCACCGGGGAGCTGTTTTTT. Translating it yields CASSLELGTGELFF.

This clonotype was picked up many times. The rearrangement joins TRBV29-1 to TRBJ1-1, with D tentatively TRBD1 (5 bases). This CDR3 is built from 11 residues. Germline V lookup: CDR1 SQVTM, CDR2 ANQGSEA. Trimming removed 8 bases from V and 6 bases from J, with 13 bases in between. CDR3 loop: CSSISGAEAFF. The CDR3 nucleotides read TGCAGCTCAATTTCGGGGGCTGAAGCTTTCTTT.

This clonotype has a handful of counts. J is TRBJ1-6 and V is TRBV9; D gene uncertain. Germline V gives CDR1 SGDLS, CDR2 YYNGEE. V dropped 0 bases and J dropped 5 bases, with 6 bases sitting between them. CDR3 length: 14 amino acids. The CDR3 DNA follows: TGTGCCAGCAGCGTAGTTGGCAATAATTCACCCCTCCACTTT. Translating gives CASSVVGNNSPLHF.

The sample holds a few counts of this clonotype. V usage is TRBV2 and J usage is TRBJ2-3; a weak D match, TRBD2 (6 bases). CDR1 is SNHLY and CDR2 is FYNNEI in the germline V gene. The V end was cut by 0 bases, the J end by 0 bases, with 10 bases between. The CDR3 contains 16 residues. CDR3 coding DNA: TGTGCCAGCAGTGAAGCGCGCGGGGCTAGCACAGATACGCAGTATTTT. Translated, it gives CASSEARGASTDTQYF.

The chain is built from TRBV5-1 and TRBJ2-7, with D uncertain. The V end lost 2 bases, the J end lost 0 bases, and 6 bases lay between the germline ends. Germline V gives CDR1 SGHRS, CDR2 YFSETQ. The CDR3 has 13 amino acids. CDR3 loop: CASSFVSSYEQYF. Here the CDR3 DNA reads TGCGCCAGCAGCTTTGTGAGCTCCTACGAGCAGTACTTC.

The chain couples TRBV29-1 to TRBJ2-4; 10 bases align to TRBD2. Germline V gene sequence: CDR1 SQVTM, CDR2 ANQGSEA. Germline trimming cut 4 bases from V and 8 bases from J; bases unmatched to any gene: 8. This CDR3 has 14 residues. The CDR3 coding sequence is TGCAGCGTTGCTCCTAGCGGGAGAGGGGACATTCAGTACTTC. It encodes CSVAPSGRGDIQYF.

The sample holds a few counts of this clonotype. The CDR3 region has the DNA TGCAGCGTTGAGGCGGGAGGAGAGACCCAGTACTTC. This translates into CSVEAGGETQYF. This rearrangement joins TRBV29-1 to TRBJ2-5; 8 bases are shared with TRBD2. V lost 3 bases to trimming and J lost 4 bases; unmatched junction nucleotides: 1. From germline, CDR1 is SQVTM and CDR2 ANQGSEA. The CDR3 length is 12 residues.

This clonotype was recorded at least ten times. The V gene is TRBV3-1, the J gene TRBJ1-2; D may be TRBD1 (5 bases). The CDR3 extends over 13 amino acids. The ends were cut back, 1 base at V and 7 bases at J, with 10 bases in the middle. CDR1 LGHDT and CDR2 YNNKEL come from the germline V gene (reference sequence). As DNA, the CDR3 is TGTGCCAGCAGCCAAGCCCTGACAGTTGGCTACACCTTC. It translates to CASSQALTVGYTF.

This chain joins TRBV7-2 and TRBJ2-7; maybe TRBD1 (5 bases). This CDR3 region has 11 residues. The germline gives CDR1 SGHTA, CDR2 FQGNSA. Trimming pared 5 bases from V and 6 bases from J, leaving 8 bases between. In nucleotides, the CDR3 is TGTGCCAGCAGCCAGGGAATCGAGCAGTACTTC. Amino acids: CASSQGIEQYF.

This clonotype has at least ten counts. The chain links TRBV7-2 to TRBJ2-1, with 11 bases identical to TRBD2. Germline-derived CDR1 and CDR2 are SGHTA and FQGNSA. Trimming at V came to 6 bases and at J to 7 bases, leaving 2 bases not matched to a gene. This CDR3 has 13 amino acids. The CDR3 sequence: CASRPSGGNEQFF. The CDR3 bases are TGTGCCAGCAGACCTAGCGGGGGGAATGAGCAGTTCTTC.

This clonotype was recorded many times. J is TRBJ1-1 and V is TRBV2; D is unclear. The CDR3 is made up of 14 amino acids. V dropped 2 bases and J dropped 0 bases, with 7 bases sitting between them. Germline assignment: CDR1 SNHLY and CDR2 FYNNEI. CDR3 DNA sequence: TGTGCCAGCAGTGAAAGGCAGCTGAACACTGAAGCTTTCTTT. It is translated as CASSERQLNTEAFF.

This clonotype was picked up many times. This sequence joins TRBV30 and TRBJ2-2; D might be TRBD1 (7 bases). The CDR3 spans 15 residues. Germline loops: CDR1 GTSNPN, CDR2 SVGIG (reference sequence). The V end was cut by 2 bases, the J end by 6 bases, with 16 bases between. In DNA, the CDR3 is TGTGCCTGGAGTTTCAGGGGGGTACGAGCCGGGGAGCTGTTTTTT. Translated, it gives CAWSFRGVRAGELFF.

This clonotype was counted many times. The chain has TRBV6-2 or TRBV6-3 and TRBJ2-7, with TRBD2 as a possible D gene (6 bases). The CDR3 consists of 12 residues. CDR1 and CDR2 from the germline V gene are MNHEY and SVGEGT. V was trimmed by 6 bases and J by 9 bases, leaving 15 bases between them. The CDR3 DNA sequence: TGTGCCAGCAGCTCCCGGGACTTTGGGCAGTACTTC. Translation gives CASSSRDFGQYF.

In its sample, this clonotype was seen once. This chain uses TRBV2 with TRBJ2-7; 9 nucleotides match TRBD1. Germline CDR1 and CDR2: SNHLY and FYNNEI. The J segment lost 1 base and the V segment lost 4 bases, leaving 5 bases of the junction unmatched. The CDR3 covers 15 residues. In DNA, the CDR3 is TGTGCCAGCAGTGCTCCGGACAGGGGTTCCTACGAGCAGTACTTC. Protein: CASSAPDRGSYEQYF.

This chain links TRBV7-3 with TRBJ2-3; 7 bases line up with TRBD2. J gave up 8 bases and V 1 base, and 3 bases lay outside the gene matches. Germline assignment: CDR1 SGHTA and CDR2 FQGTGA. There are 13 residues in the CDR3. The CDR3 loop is CASSLSTSATQYF. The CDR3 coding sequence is TGTGCCAGCAGCTTAAGTACTAGCGCTACGCAGTATTTT.

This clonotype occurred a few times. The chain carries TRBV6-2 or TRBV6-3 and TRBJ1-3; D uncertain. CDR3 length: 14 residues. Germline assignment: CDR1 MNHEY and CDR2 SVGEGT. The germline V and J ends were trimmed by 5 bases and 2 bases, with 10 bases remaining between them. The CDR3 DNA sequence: TGTGCCAGCAGTCCCCGGGGAGCTGGAAACACCATATATTTT. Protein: CASSPRGAGNTIYF.

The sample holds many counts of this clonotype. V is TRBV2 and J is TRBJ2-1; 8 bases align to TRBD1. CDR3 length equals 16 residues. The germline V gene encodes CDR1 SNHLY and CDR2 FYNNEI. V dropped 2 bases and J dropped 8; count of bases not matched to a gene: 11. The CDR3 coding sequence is TGTGCCAGCAGTGAATTGGACAGGGAAAAGAGCGATGAGCAGTTCTTC. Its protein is CASSELDREKSDEQFF.

This CDR3 is CASRGQGKIIEQFF. The CDR3 region has the DNA TGTGCCAGCAGGGGACAGGGTAAGATTATTGAGCAGTTCTTC. V and J are TRBV6-6 and TRBJ2-1; TRBD1 aligns across 9 bases. Germline lookup yields CDR1 MNHNY and CDR2 SVGAGI (reference sequence). The CDR3 covers 14 residues. The J segment lost 9 bases and the V segment lost 6 bases, leaving 9 bases of the junction unmatched.

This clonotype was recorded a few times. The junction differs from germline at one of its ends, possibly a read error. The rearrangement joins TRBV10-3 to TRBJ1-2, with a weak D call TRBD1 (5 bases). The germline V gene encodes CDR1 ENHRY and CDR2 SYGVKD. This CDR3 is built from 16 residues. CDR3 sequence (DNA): TGTACCATCAGTGAGTCGGCAGGGACGGGTCTCTATGGCTACACCTTC. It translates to CTISESAGTGLYGYTF.

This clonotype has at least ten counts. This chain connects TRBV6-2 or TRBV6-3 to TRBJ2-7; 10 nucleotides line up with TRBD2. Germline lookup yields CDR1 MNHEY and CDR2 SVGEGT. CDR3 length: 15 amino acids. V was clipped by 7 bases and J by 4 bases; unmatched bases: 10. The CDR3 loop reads CASKRPSGRGYEQYF. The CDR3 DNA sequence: TGTGCCAGCAAACGCCCTAGCGGGAGAGGATACGAGCAGTACTTC.

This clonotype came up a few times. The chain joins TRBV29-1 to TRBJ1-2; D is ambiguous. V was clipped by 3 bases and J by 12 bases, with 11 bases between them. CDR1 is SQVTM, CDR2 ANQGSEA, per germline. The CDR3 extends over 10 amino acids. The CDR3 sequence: CSVEQKKHTF. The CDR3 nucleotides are TGCAGCGTTGAGCAGAAGAAGCACACCTTC.

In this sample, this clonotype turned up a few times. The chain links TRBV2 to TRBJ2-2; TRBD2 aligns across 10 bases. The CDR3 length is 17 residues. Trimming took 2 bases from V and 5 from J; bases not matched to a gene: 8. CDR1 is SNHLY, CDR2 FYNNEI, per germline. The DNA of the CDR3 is TGTGCCAGCAGTGAAACCAGACTAGCGGGTTTGACCGGGGAGCTGTTTTTT. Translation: CASSETRLAGLTGELFF.

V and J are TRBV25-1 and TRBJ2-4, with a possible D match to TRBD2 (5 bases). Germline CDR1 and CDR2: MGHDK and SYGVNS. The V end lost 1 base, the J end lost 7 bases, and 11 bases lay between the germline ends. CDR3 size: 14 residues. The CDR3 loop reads CASSESGERNIQYF. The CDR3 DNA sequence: TGTGCCAGCAGTGAATCTGGGGAGAGGAACATTCAGTACTTC.